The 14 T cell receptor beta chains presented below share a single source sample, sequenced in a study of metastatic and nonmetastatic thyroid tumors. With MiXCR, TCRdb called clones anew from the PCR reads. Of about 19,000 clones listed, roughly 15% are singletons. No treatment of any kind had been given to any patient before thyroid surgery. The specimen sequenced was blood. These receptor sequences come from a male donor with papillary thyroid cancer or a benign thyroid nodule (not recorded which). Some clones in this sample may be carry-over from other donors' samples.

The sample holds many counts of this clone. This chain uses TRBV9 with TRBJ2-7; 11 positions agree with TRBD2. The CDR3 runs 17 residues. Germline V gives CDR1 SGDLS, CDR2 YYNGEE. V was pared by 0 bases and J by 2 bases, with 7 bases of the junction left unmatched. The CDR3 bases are TGTGCCAGCAGCGTAGCGCCCATTAGCGGGAGGGCCTACGAGCAGTACTTC. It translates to CASSVAPISGRAYEQYF.

CDR3: CASSPSGVQETQYF. CDR3 bases: TGTGCCAGCAGCCCCAGCGGGGTACAAGAGACCCAGTACTTC. This chain uses TRBV7-3 with TRBJ2-5; 7 bases agree with TRBD2. Germline V gives CDR1 SGHTA, CDR2 FQGTGA. The CDR3 runs to 14 residues. Germline trimming cut 5 bases from V and 2 bases from J; bases unmatched to any gene: 5.

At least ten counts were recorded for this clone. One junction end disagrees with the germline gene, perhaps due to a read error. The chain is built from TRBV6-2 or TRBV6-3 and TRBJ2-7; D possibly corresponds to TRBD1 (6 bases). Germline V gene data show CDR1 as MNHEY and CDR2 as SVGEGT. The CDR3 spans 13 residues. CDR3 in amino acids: CASSKPNRDEQYF. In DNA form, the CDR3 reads TGTGCCAGCAGTAAGCCGAACAGGGACGAACAGTACTTC.

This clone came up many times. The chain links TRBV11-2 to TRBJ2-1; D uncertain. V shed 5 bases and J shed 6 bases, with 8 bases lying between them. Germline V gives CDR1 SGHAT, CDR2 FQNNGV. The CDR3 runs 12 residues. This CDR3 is CASSSLGNEQFF. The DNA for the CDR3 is TGTGCCAGCAGCAGTCTAGGCAATGAGCAGTTCTTC.

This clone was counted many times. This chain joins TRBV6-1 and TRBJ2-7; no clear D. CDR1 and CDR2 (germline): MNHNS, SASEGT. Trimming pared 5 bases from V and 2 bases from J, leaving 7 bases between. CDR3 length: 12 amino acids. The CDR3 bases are TGTGCCAGCAGTTCAACACCCTACGAGCAGTACTTC. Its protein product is CASSSTPYEQYF.

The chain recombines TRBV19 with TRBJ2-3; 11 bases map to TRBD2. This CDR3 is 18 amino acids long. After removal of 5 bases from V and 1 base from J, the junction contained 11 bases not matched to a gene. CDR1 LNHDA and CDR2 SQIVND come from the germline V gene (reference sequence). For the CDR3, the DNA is TGTGCCAGTAGTTCTTTAGCGGGAGGGCCCCCAGGCACAGATACGCAGTATTTT. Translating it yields CASSSLAGGPPGTDTQYF.

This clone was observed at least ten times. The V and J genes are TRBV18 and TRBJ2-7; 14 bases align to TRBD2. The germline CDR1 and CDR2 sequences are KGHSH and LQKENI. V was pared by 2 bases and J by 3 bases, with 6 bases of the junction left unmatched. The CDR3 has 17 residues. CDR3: CASSPSGLAGAFYEQYF. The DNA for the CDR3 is TGTGCCAGCTCACCATCGGGACTAGCGGGAGCCTTCTACGAGCAGTACTTC. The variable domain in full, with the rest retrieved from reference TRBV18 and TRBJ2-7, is NAGVMQNPRHLVRRRGQEARLRCSPMKGHSHVYWYRQLPEEGLKFMVYLQKENIIDESGMPKERFSAEFPKEGPSILRIQQVVRGDSAAYFCASSPSGLAGAFYEQYFGPGTRLTVT.

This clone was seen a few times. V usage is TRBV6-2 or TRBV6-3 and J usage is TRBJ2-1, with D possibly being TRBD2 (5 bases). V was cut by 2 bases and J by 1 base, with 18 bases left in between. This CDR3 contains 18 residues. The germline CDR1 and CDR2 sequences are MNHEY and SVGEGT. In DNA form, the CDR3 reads TGTGCCAGCAGTTACGGTGGGATTGAGGGTACGTCCTACAATGAGCAGTTCTTC. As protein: CASSYGGIEGTSYNEQFF.

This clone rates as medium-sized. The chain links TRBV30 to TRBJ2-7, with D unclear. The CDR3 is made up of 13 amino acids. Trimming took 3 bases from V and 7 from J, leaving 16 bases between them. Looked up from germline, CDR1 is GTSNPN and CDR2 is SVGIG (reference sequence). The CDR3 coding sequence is TGTGCCTGGAGCCGACACGTCAATGAGGAGCAGTACTTC. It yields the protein CAWSRHVNEEQYF.

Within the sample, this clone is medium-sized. In nucleotides, the CDR3 is TGCGCCAGCAGCCAACCTCTTTCCACCGGGGAGCTGTTTTTT. It specifies CASSQPLSTGELFF. The chain uses TRBV4-1 and TRBJ2-2; no clear D gene. The CDR3 length is 14 residues. V was pared by 2 bases and J by 4 bases, with 8 bases between. Germline V gives CDR1 MGHRA, CDR2 YSYEKL.

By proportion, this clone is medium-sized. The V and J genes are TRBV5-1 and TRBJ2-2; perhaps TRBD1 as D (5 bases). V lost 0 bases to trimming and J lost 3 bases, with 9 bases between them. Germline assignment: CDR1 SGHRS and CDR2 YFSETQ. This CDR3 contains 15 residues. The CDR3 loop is CASSLAQGYTGELFF. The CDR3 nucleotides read TGCGCCAGCAGCTTGGCCCAGGGATACACCGGGGAGCTGTTTTTT.

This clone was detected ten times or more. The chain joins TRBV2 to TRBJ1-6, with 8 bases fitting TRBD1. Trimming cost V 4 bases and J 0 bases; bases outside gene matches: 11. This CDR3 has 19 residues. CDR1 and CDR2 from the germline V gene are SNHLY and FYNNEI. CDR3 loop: CASSARLRDRSSYNSPLHF. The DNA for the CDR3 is TGTGCCAGCAGTGCACGGCTAAGGGACAGGAGCTCCTATAATTCACCCCTCCACTTT.

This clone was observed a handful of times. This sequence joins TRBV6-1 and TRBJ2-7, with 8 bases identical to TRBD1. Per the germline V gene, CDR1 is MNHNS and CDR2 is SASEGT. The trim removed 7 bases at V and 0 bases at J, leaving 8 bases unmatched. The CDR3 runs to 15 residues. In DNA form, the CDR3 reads TGTGCCAGCAACCCCGACAGGGGTGGCTCCTACGAGCAGTACTTC. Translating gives CASNPDRGGSYEQYF.

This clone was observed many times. The DNA of the CDR3 is TGTGCCAGCAGTTTAGCGGGCCTGGGGGGGGATACGCAGTATTTT. Its protein is CASSLAGLGGDTQYF. The V and J genes are TRBV5-4 and TRBJ2-3; 7 bases match TRBD2. V shed 5 bases and J 6 bases; nucleotides not matched to a gene: 12. Germline CDR1 SGHNT, CDR2 YYREEE (reference sequence). CDR3 length: 15 amino acids.